These 13 T cell receptor beta chains share one sample of origin, sequenced in a study of PD-1 blockade in classical Hodgkin lymphoma. The patients all showed relapse after autologous stem cell transplantation, while their brentuximab vedotin exposure varied. Some clones are missing from TCRdb's copy, which holds only in-frame ones; the method was immunoSEQ multiplex PCR. The sample consists of roughly 40,000 clones, 80% to 90% of them appearing once. The sequencing used peripheral blood mononuclear cells (PBMCs), collected at baseline. These receptors were taken from a human donor with classical Hodgkin lymphoma.

V gene TRBV4-2 combines with J gene TRBJ2-6; 8 bases agree with TRBD2. This CDR3 has 17 amino acids. Germline V gives CDR1 LGHNA, CDR2 YNFKEQ. The trim removed 4 bases at V and 4 bases at J, leaving 9 bases unmatched. The CDR3 DNA follows: TGTGCCAGCAGCCCTGGGTTAGCGGGGTCGGGGGCCAACGTCCTGACTTTC. It yields the protein CASSPGLAGSGANVLTF.

This chain uses TRBV27 with TRBJ2-7, with TRBD2 matching 12 bases. CDR1 MNHEY and CDR2 SMNVEV come from the germline V gene (reference sequence). CDR3 length: 16 amino acids. V was pared by 4 bases and J by 2 bases, with 6 bases of the junction left unmatched. The CDR3: CASSSRLAGAPYEQYF. DNA of the CDR3: TGTGCCAGCAGTTCCCGACTAGCGGGAGCCCCCTACGAGCAGTACTTC.

The rearrangement uses TRBV6-6 and TRBJ1-5; possibly TRBD1 for D (6 bases). From germline, CDR1 is MNHNY and CDR2 SVGAGI (reference sequence). V was clipped by 2 bases and J by 4 bases, with 12 bases between them. The CDR3 runs to 15 residues. This CDR3 is CASSYPRTDNQPQHF. The CDR3, as DNA: TGTGCCAGCAGTTACCCCCGGACAGATAATCAGCCCCAGCATTTT.

This clone appeared a few times. The rearrangement joins TRBV30 to TRBJ1-5, with D tentatively TRBD1 (5 bases). There are 13 residues in the CDR3. The V end was cut by 0 bases, the J end by 6 bases, with 9 bases between. The germline gives CDR1 GTSNPN, CDR2 SVGIG (reference sequence). Written as DNA, the CDR3 is TGTGCCTGGAGTGTAAAGGGGAGTCAGCCCCAGCATTTT. This encodes CAWSVKGSQPQHF.

This clone was seen a single time. The chain employs TRBV18 and TRBJ2-5, with TRBD1 matching 7 bases. This CDR3 is 16 amino acids long. Germline V gene lookup returns CDR1 KGHSH and CDR2 LQKENI. Losses at the gene ends were 1 base for V and 0 bases for J; bases not matched to a gene: 5. The CDR3 DNA is TGTGCCAGCTCACCACAGGGGGCCTCGTACCAAGAGACCCAGTACTTC. Translation gives CASSPQGASYQETQYF.

This clone appeared a single time. CDR3 DNA sequence: TGTGCCAGCAGCCCAGTCGGCAGGAGCTCTGGGGCCAACGTCCTGACTTTC. Translation: CASSPVGRSSGANVLTF. The chain links TRBV7-2 to TRBJ2-6; no reliable D call. Trimming removed 5 bases at V and 0 bases at J, with 14 bases between. Per germline, CDR1 SGHTA and CDR2 FQGNSA. The CDR3 spans 17 residues. The variable domain in full, completed from reference TRBV7-2 and TRBJ2-6, reads GAGVSQSPSNKVTEKGKDVELRCDPISGHTALYWYRQSLGQGLEFLIYFQGNSAPDKSGLPSDRFSAERTGGSVSTLTIQRTQQEDSAVYLCASSPVGRSSGANVLTFGAGSRLTVL.

The genes are TRBV7-2 and TRBJ1-4; 8 nucleotides line up with TRBD1. The CDR3 contains 15 residues. From germline, CDR1 is SGHTA and CDR2 FQGNSA. V trimming: 5 bases; J trimming: 7 bases; junction bases outside the gene matches: 9. The CDR3 DNA reads as TGTGCCAGCAGCACCCCCGGGACAGGAGTTGAAAAACTGTTTTTT. Its protein is CASSTPGTGVEKLFF.

This chain links TRBV25-1 with TRBJ2-1, with 7 bases lining up with TRBD2. With 8 bases clipped from V and 1 base from J, the junction kept 5 bases outside the gene matches. The CDR3 contains 14 residues. The V gene's germline CDR1 is MGHDK and CDR2 SYGVNS. The CDR3 DNA reads TGTGCCAGCTCGGAAGCGGGGTCCTACAATGAGCAGTTCTTC. Translation: CASSEAGSYNEQFF.

For the CDR3, the DNA is TGTGCCAGCAGCCGGGACAGGAACTATGGCTACACCTTC. Translating it yields CASSRDRNYGYTF. The V call is TRBV6-1, the J call TRBJ1-2; TRBD1 aligns across 8 bases. Germline V gene sequence: CDR1 MNHNS, CDR2 SASEGT. CDR3 length: 13 amino acids. Germline trimming cut 6 bases from V and 2 bases from J; bases unmatched to any gene: 2.

J is TRBJ1-2 and V is TRBV6-5; TRBD1 is a possible D gene (5 bases). The CDR3 consists of 16 residues. The germline gives CDR1 MNHEY, CDR2 SVGAGI. Trimming took 2 bases from V and 2 from J, leaving 15 bases between them. The CDR3 region has the DNA TGTGCCAGCAGTTACACAGGCTACGCAAGAAACTATGGCTACACCTTC. Protein product: CASSYTGYARNYGYTF.

This clone occurred once. The chain joins TRBV29-1 to TRBJ2-6; D assignment may be TRBD1 or TRBD2 (5 bases each). CDR3 length: 12 residues. V lost 7 bases and J lost 3, with 7 bases in between. Looked up from germline, CDR1 is SQVTM and CDR2 is ANQGSEA. CDR3: CSAGGGANVLTF. The DNA of the CDR3 is TGCAGCGCTGGGGGTGGGGCCAACGTCCTGACTTTC.

This clone was seen a few times. This sequence joins TRBV19 and TRBJ2-7, with 8 bases identical to TRBD2. The CDR3 has 13 amino acids. Per the germline V gene, CDR1 is LNHDA and CDR2 is SQIVND (reference sequence). V shed 5 bases and J 3 bases; nucleotides not matched to a gene: 3. The CDR3 protein is CASSAGLGYEQYF. For the CDR3, the DNA is TGTGCCAGTAGTGCGGGACTAGGCTACGAGCAGTACTTC.

The chain recombines TRBV18 with TRBJ1-2; the match to TRBD1 covers 8 bases. Germline loops: CDR1 KGHSH, CDR2 LQKENI. This CDR3 spans 14 amino acids. V lost 5 bases and J lost 4; bases outside the gene matches: 6. CDR3 loop: CASSAGGGGYGYTF. DNA of the CDR3: TGTGCCAGCTCAGCAGGGGGCGGTGGCTATGGCTACACCTTC.